The T cell receptor beta chain described here comes from a study of cytomegalovirus exposure and HLA in healthy donors (dated by TCRdb to about 2017). Some background on the complete study: According to a later analysis, the roughly 120 validation repertoires were produced on the same platform as the approximately 620 repertoires of the first cohort. The study combined high-throughput TCR immunosequencing, statistical association of individual TCRs with disease status, and machine learning to predict cytomegalovirus infection status. In addition to the first cohort of approximately 670 subjects, a separate validation cohort of some 120 different subjects was used. The aim of the study was to test whether cataloging public T cell receptors could identify signatures of past pathogen exposure.

Study-wide findings and limitations: All 120 or so repertoires were used to score co-occurrence in the validation cohort in a later analysis, because that analysis had no HLA typing for the cohort. A few of the identified cytomegalovirus-associated TCR beta chains were confirmed in vitro to be specific for cytomegalovirus antigens. Across donors, most TCR sequences were observed very rarely, whereas some public TCRs were present in many individuals. In both the original and validation cohorts, the classifier was reported to diagnose cytomegalovirus status with high specificity and sensitivity. The authors suggested that the approach could potentially be extended to other disease states and immunological phenotypes. The study listed over 150 TCR beta chains as associated with cytomegalovirus. In a later analysis, TCRs clustered in the first cohort were found to also tend to co-occur in the 130 or so validation repertoires, with approximately 95% of cluster scores above 0.

Library prep was done by the immunoSEQ multiplex PCR assay. The original pipeline was this. A statistical classification framework was built to diagnose cytomegalovirus status from the catalog of TCR beta chain sequences. TCRdb provides this immuneACCESS table in a form limited to in-frame rearrangements. Some clones are lacking; in checked studies, under half of them reflect an unresolved V gene, and why the rest are absent is not known. V and J calls and clone size are given by that table; D and trimming were obtained from the DNA. The sample table lists some 220,000 clones, 90% to 95% of them with a count of one. In total, the top ten clones hold 1% to 1.2% of the sample. Separate from the approximately 670-subject first cohort, the validation cohort of over 90 subjects was the group to which the donors belonged. With respect to this clone: Its antigen has not been determined. Base qualities are not recorded, but no much larger clone differs from it by a single base.

This sequence was found in a woman younger than 30 in good health and CMV-seronegative. Input material: PBMCs.

The CDR3 region reads CASSIGARTNYGYTF. The bases read TGTGCCAGTAGTATAGGGGCGCGTACTAACTATGGCTACACCTTC. The rearranged segments are TRBV19 and TRBJ1-2; a confident D gene designation cannot be given. Trimming at the junction amounts to 1 base on V and 0 bases on J, and the germline ends lie 9 bases apart. The CDR3 starts with the cysteine, ends with the phenylalanine, and has 15 residues. Of all the DNA, just the CDR3 is kept, 45 bases in frame from base 1. The germline V gene (reference sequence) yields LNHDA for CDR1 and SQIVND for CDR2.